The entry below gives a single T cell receptor beta chain sequence along with its context. Antigen specificity is unknown. The table came from immunoSEQ multiplex PCR; TCRdb's copy has only in-frame clones and leaves some out. This table holds tens of thousands of clones, roughly nine tenths found once. These data originate in a study of graft-versus-host responses after intestinal transplantation. The overall study: Multivisceral, liver-intestinal, or isolated intestinal grafts were transplanted into recipients.

Germline V gene lookup returns CDR1 SGHDT and CDR2 YYEEEE. The CDR3 totals 15 residues. The V and J ends lost 0 bases and 4 bases respectively, with 13 bases between them. Findings and limits, study-wide: Recipient marrow harbored GvH clones, some of which surfaced first in ileum or blood. Declines in HvG clones occurring early post-transplant were associated with peak circulating GvH clone levels.

The starting material was unstimulated CD8+ T cells sorted from spleen or lymph node cells, obtained before intestinal transplant. The receptor was isolated from a human donor who received an intestinal transplant. The chain employs TRBV5-6 and TRBJ1-2; possible D gene TRBD1, 6 bases. The CDR3 DNA is TGTGCCAGCAGCTTGGGAGCAGGGGAAATCTATGGCTACACCTTC. The encoded protein is CASSLGAGEIYGYTF. The whole variable domain, remainder taken from reference TRBV5-6 and TRBJ1-2, is DAGVTQSPTHLIKTRGQQVTLRCSPKSGHDTVSWYQQALGQGPQFIFQYYEEEERQRGNFPDRFSGHQFPNYSSELNVNALLLGDSALYLCASSLGAGEIYGYTFGSGTRLTVV.